The next 25 T cell receptor beta chains were all read from a single sample in a study of cytomegalovirus exposure and HLA in healthy donors. Primers: 60 Vbeta forward and 13 Jbeta reverse. The assay was immunoSEQ multiplex PCR, and TCRdb's table has in-frame clones only and misses some. The data hold roughly 140,000 clones, with about 86% observed a single time. Input material: PBMCs. Receptors were obtained from a man aged 35-49 years in good health and CMV-seropositive.

This clone was picked up many times. This sequence joins TRBV5-1 and TRBJ1-1; D is unclear. This CDR3 region has 15 residues. Per germline, CDR1 SGHRS and CDR2 YFSETQ. V was shortened by 1 base and J by 0 bases, with 10 bases between the two germline ends. The CDR3 is CASSLSTGVNTEAFF. CDR3 bases: TGCGCCAGCAGCTTGAGTACGGGTGTGAACACTGAAGCTTTCTTT.

This clone was seen a few times. This chain joins TRBV6-4 and TRBJ1-1; 8 nucleotides line up with TRBD1. The CDR3 is 17 amino acids. V lost 6 bases and J lost 4; bases outside the gene matches: 16. Germline CDR1 and CDR2: MRHNA and SNTAGT. Written as DNA, the CDR3 is TGTGCCAGCAGCCCCACTATCGACAGGGGTGGTGTCACTGAAGCTTTCTTT. Its translation is CASSPTIDRGGVTEAFF.

The chain carries TRBV12-5 and TRBJ1-2; tentative D call: TRBD1 (5 bases). V was shortened by 4 bases and J by 5 bases, with 17 bases between the two germline ends. The CDR3 has 15 residues. Per germline, CDR1 LGHNT and CDR2 FRNRAP. This CDR3 is CASGSLPSGRYGYTF. CDR3 DNA sequence: TGTGCTAGTGGTTCTCTTCCCTCAGGGCGGTATGGCTACACCTTC. Full variable domain (outside the CDR3, taken from reference TRBV12-5 and TRBJ1-2): DARVTQTPRHKVTEMGQEVTMRCQPILGHNTVFWYRQTMMQGLELLAYFRNRAPLDDSGMPKDRFSAEMPDATLATLKIQPSEPRDSAVYFCASGSLPSGRYGYTFGSGTRLTVV.

The rearrangement links TRBV6-6 to TRBJ1-2; maybe TRBD1 (5 bases). CDR3 length equals 15 residues. The germline V and J ends were trimmed by 7 bases and 6 bases, with 21 bases remaining between them. Germline CDR1 MNHNY, CDR2 SVGAGI (reference sequence). The CDR3 spells CASTRGWGGEDGYTF. The DNA of the CDR3 is TGTGCCAGCACCCGAGGGTGGGGGGGGGAGGATGGCTACACCTTC.

V and J are TRBV6-6 and TRBJ2-2, with D perhaps TRBD1 (6 bases). The germline V and J ends were trimmed by 7 bases and 1 base, with 10 bases remaining between them. This CDR3 region has 14 residues. In germline, CDR1 is MNHNY, CDR2 SVGAGI (reference sequence). The CDR3 sequence is CASIPGENTGELFF. The CDR3 DNA follows: TGTGCCAGCATCCCAGGGGAGAACACCGGGGAGCTGTTTTTT.

This chain connects TRBV19 to TRBJ2-1; 13 bases map to TRBD2. The CDR3 sequence is 16 residues long. The V and J ends lost 4 bases and 6 bases, in that order; junction bases with no gene match: 6. Germline values: CDR1 LNHDA, CDR2 SQIVND (reference sequence). This CDR3 is CASSRLAGGRPNEQFF. DNA of the CDR3: TGTGCCAGTAGTAGACTAGCGGGAGGACGCCCCAATGAGCAGTTCTTC.

V and J are TRBV27 and TRBJ2-3; 13 bases are a match to TRBD2. CDR1 MNHEY and CDR2 SMNVEV come from the germline V gene (reference sequence). J was trimmed by 6 bases and V by 6 bases; bases with no gene match: 12. The CDR3 totals 17 residues. Written as DNA, the CDR3 is TGTGCCAGCAGAAGACTAGCGGGAGGAATCCCCCATGATACGCAGTATTTT. Amino acids: CASRRLAGGIPHDTQYF.

The rearrangement links TRBV30 to TRBJ1-2; D not certain. The CDR3 extends over 13 amino acids. CDR1 is GTSNPN and CDR2 is SVGIG in the germline V gene (reference sequence). The ends were cut back, 2 bases at V and 6 bases at J, with 13 bases in the middle. The CDR3 DNA is TGTGCCTGGAGTCCCTCCTCGGAGGATGGCTACACCTTC. Translation gives CAWSPSSEDGYTF.

This clone was seen more than once but under ten times. This chain uses TRBV10-3 with TRBJ2-7, with 9 bases identical to TRBD2. CDR1 is ENHRY and CDR2 is SYGVKD in the germline V gene. Germline trimming cut 6 bases from V and 2 bases from J; bases unmatched to any gene: 2. The length of the CDR3 is 13 residues. As DNA, the CDR3 is TGTGCCATCAGCAGCGGGGGGCCCTACGAGCAGTACTTC. Translated: CAISSGGPYEQYF.

J is TRBJ2-5 and V is TRBV5-4; 9 bases line up with TRBD2. Germline V gene lookup returns CDR1 SGHNT and CDR2 YYREEE (reference sequence). The V and J ends lost 0 bases and 4 bases, in that order; junction bases with no gene match: 4. This CDR3 is built from 15 residues. The CDR3 region has the DNA TGTGCCAGCAGCTTGGATAGGACTAGCGCAGAGACCCAGTACTTC. Translation: CASSLDRTSAETQYF.

The V call is TRBV2, the J call TRBJ1-6, with D perhaps TRBD1 (5 bases). CDR1 and CDR2 (germline): SNHLY, FYNNEI. The CDR3 length is 14 residues. Trimming removed 4 bases at V and 10 bases at J, with 14 bases between. CDR3 sequence reads: CASSGRGWGSPLHF. The CDR3 DNA reads as TGTGCCAGCAGTGGTCGGGGGTGGGGCTCACCCCTCCACTTT.

The chain recombines TRBV19 with TRBJ2-2, with D possibly TRBD1 on 6 matching bases. This CDR3 has 16 residues. V was clipped by 7 bases and J by 0 bases, with 15 bases between them. Germline lookup yields CDR1 LNHDA and CDR2 SQIVND (reference sequence). The CDR3 protein is CASTLGKGANTGELFF. DNA of the CDR3: TGTGCCAGTACCTTGGGGAAGGGGGCGAACACCGGGGAGCTGTTTTTT.

The chain combines TRBV4-2 with TRBJ2-1, with TRBD2 identical over 11 bases. The CDR3 spans 15 residues. Germline lookup yields CDR1 LGHNA and CDR2 YNFKEQ. The J segment lost 3 bases and the V segment lost 5 bases, leaving 3 bases of the junction unmatched. CDR3 nucleotides: TGTGCCAGCAGCTCTAGCGGGGGGAACTACAATGAGCAGTTCTTC. It codes for CASSSSGGNYNEQFF.

The chain joins TRBV6-5 to TRBJ1-4; 7 positions agree with TRBD1. CDR3 size: 15 residues. Germline CDR1 and CDR2: MNHEY and SVGAGI. Unmatched junction bases numbered 14, after V lost 6 bases and J lost 10 bases. CDR3 residues: CASSTPTGDRGKLFF. The DNA of the CDR3 is TGTGCCAGCAGCACACCTACAGGGGATCGAGGAAAACTGTTTTTT.

This rearrangement joins TRBV11-1 to TRBJ2-5; 8 nucleotides line up with TRBD1. The germline V gene has CDR1 SGHAT and CDR2 FQDESV (reference sequence). J gave up 3 bases and V 5 bases, and 11 bases lay outside the gene matches. CDR3 length: 16 amino acids. CDR3 DNA sequence: TGTGCCAGCAGCCTGATGGGGCAGGGGGCAGAAGAGACCCAGTACTTC. Translating it yields CASSLMGQGAEETQYF.

The V call is TRBV7-2, the J call TRBJ2-1, with TRBD2 identical over 10 bases. Germline CDR1 reads SGHTA; CDR2 reads FQGNSA. CDR3 length: 16 amino acids. V was pared by 5 bases and J by 4 bases, with 8 bases of the junction left unmatched. CDR3 sequence (DNA): TGTGCCAGCAGCCCGGAGCTAGCGGGGGTTTACAATGAGCAGTTCTTC. It specifies CASSPELAGVYNEQFF.

Turning to this clone: Other DNA sequences from this sample encode an identical CDR3 as well. V is TRBV7-9 and J is TRBJ2-3; no clear D. V dropped 5 bases and J dropped 1 base, with 10 bases sitting between them. Per the germline V gene, CDR1 is SEHNR and CDR2 is FQNEAQ (reference sequence). This CDR3 spans 14 amino acids. The CDR3 spells CASSPFSRTDTQYF. In nucleotides, the CDR3 is TGTGCCAGCAGCCCCTTCTCCCGCACAGATACGCAGTATTTT.

This clone was seen only once. The J gene is TRBJ2-1, the V gene TRBV29-1; TRBD2 is a possible D gene (6 bases). The length of the CDR3 is 13 residues. Between the trimmed V and J ends, which lost 0 bases and 8 bases, there was a span of 11 bases. Germline V gene data show CDR1 as SQVTM and CDR2 as ANQGSEA. In DNA form, the CDR3 reads TGCAGCGTTGAAGATCGGAGGGGCCATGAGCAGTTCTTC. It specifies CSVEDRRGHEQFF.

This clone was detected a few times. V usage is TRBV18 and J usage is TRBJ1-1; 8 bases match TRBD1. The CDR3 runs 14 residues. Germline V gene data show CDR1 as KGHSH and CDR2 as LQKENI. Trimming cost V 3 bases and J 7 bases; bases outside gene matches: 7. The CDR3 DNA is TGTGCCAGCTCACCTCCCGGGACAGGCCTTGAAGCTTTCTTT. Its protein is CASSPPGTGLEAFF.

This chain uses TRBV27 with TRBJ1-4; tentative D call: TRBD1 (6 bases). In germline, CDR1 is MNHEY, CDR2 SMNVEV (reference sequence). The CDR3 spans 14 residues. V was pared by 4 bases and J by 10 bases, with 16 bases between. The CDR3 sequence is CASSSATGRVKLFF. As DNA, the CDR3 is TGTGCCAGCAGTTCCGCCACAGGGCGGGTAAAACTGTTTTTT.

The V gene is TRBV6-6, the J gene TRBJ1-1, with D perhaps matching TRBD1 (6 bases). The CDR3 contains 15 residues. The ends were cut back, 7 bases at V and 5 bases at J, with 20 bases in the middle. CDR1 is MNHNY, CDR2 SVGAGI, per germline (reference sequence). The chain's CDR3 is CASTKTGPGGTEAFF. The DNA of the CDR3 is TGTGCCAGCACCAAGACAGGCCCGGGGGGAACTGAAGCTTTCTTT.

The genes are TRBV5-1 and TRBJ2-7, with 9 bases identical to TRBD1. V was clipped by 5 bases and J by 2 bases; unmatched bases: 11. Germline V gene data show CDR1 as SGHRS and CDR2 as YFSETQ. This CDR3 comprises 16 residues. The CDR3 loop reads CASRPSVGTGPYEQYF. The CDR3 DNA is TGCGCCAGCAGGCCCTCCGTCGGGACAGGGCCCTACGAGCAGTACTTC.

This chain links TRBV7-5 with TRBJ2-3; TRBD2 is the table's D call and was not checked against the DNA. TRBV7-5 is a pseudogene. This CDR3 is 16 amino acids long. CDR3 amino acids: CARSSGQREGTDTQYF. CDR3 bases: TGTGCCAGAAGCTCTGGTCAGCGGGAGGGAACAGATACGCAGTATTTT.

The chain combines TRBV5-1 with TRBJ1-6, with 9 positions matching TRBD1. The junction had 2 bases not matched to a gene; V was cut back by 4 bases and J by 9 bases. The CDR3 is 13 amino acids. The germline CDR1 and CDR2 sequences are SGHRS and YFSETQ. The CDR3 protein is CASSRDRASPLHF. In DNA, the CDR3 is TGCGCCAGCAGCAGGGACAGGGCTTCACCCCTCCACTTT.

This clone turned up a few times. The V and J genes are TRBV6-5 and TRBJ2-7; possibly TRBD1 for D (5 bases). Deletions cut 4 bases from V and 0 bases from J, with 7 bases between. Germline V CDR1 and CDR2: MNHEY, SVGAGI. The CDR3 contains 13 residues. The CDR3 DNA reads TGTGCCAGCAGTTCTGGGGCCTCCTACGAGCAGTACTTC. This translates into CASSSGASYEQYF.